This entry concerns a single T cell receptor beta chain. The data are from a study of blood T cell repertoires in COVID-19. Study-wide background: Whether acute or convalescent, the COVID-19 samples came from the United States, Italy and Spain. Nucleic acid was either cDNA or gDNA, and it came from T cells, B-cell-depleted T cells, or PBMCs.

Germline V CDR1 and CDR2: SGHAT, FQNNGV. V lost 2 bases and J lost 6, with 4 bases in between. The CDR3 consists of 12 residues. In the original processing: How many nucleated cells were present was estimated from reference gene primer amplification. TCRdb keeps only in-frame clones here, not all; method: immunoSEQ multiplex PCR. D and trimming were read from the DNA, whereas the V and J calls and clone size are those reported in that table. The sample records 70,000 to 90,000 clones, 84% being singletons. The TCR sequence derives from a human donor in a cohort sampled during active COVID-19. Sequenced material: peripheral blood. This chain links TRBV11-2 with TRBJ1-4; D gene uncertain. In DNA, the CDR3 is TGTGCCAGCAGCTTAATCGATGAAAAACTGTTTTTT. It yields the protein CASSLIDEKLFF.